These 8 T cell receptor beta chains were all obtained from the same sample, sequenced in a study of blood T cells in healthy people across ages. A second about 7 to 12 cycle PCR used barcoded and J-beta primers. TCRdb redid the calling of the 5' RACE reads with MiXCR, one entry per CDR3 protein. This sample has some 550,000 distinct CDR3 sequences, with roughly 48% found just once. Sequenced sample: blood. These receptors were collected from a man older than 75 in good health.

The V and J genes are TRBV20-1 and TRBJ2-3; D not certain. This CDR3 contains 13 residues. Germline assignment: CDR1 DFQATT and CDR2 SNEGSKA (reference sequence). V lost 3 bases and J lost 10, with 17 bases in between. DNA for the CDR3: TGCAGTGCTAGGACCTCCCGTCAGGAGCCGCAGTATTTT. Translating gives CSARTSRQEPQYF.

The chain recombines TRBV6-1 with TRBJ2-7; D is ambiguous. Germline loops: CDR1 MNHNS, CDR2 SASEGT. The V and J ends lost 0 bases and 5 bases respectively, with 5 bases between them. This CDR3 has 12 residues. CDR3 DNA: TGTGCCAGCAGTGAAGCCGGTGACGAGCAGTACTTC. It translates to CASSEAGDEQYF.

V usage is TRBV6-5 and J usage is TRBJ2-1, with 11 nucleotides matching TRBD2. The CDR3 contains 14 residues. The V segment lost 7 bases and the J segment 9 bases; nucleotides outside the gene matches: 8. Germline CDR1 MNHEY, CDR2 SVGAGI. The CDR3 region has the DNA TGTGCCAGCACCATAGCGGGGGGGCCGGGTGAGCAGTTCTTC. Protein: CASTIAGGPGEQFF.

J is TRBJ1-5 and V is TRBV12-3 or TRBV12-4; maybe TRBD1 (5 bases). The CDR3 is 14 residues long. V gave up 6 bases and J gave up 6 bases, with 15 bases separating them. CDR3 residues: CASRTGIGGQPQHF. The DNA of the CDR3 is TGTGCCAGCAGGACGGGCATCGGGGGTCAGCCCCAGCATTTT.

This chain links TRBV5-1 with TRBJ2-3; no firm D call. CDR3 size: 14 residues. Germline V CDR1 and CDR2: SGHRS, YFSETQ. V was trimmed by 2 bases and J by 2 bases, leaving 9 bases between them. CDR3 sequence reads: CASSFTWNTDTQYF. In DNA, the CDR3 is TGCGCCAGCAGCTTTACGTGGAACACAGATACGCAGTATTTT.

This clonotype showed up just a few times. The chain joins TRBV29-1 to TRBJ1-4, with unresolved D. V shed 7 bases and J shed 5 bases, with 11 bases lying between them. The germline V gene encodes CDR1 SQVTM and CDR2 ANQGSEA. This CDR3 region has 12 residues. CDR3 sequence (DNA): TGCAGCGCGGAAGACGGGAATGAAAAACTGTTTTTT. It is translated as CSAEDGNEKLFF.

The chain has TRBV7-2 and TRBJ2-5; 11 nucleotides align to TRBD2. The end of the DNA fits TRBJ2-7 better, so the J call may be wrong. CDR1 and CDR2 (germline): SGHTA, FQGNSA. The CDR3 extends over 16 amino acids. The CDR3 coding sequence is TGTGCCAGCGGCCGGGGACTAGCGGTAGGCTCGGGCGAGCAGTACTTC. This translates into CASGRGLAVGSGEQYF.

In DNA, the CDR3 is TGTGCCAGCAGTGACAGGGTGAACACTGAAGCTTTCTTT. This translates into CASSDRVNTEAFF. The chain employs TRBV27 and TRBJ1-1; TRBD1 matches at 7 bases. Trimming took 5 bases from V and 0 from J; bases not matched to a gene: 0. The CDR3 is 13 residues long. Germline V gene sequence: CDR1 MNHEY, CDR2 SMNVEV (reference sequence).